This TCR beta chain was obtained from a study of T cells in Graves' hyperthyroidism and ophthalmopathy. This clonotype was recorded a few times. The CDR3 regions of TCR beta were amplified from RNA transcripts. The HTBI primer set drove a first-round RT-PCR of the TCR CDR3. TCRdb redid the calling of the multiplex PCR reads with MiXCR, one entry per CDR3 protein. Of 500,000 to 750,000 distinct CDR3 sequences in the sample, 13% to 15% were seen once. The sequenced sample consisted of blood. The sequence came from a woman between 18 and 29 years old with Graves' ophthalmopathy.

The CDR3, as DNA: TGTGCCAGCAGCCGGCTCCCGGGACAGGGGAGGACGCAGTATTTT. It is translated as CASSRLPGQGRTQYF. The genes are TRBV6-2 or TRBV6-3 and TRBJ2-3; 10 bases map to TRBD1. V was clipped by 6 bases and J by 9 bases; unmatched bases: 12. The germline V gene encodes CDR1 MNHEY and CDR2 SVGEGT. This CDR3 has 15 residues.